The next 31 T cell receptor beta chains were all read from a single sample in a study of PD-1 blockade in mismatch repair-deficient tumors. Profiling relied on immunoSEQ multiplex PCR, and the TCRdb table lists in-frame clones only, not all of them. The sample lists around 120,000 clones; 88% were seen once. The sequencing here drew on peripheral blood, taken almost 74 weeks after starting pembrolizumab. The receptors derive from an adult with mismatch repair-deficient cancer.

This clone has a single count. V gene TRBV5-4 combines with J gene TRBJ1-1, with 7 bases lining up with TRBD1. There are 13 residues in the CDR3. After removal of 0 bases from V and 11 bases from J, the junction contained 7 bases not matched to a gene. Germline V gene sequence: CDR1 SGHNT, CDR2 YYREEE (reference sequence). The CDR3 spells CASSLVSGGGAFF. The CDR3 region has the DNA TGTGCCAGCAGCTTGGTCTCAGGGGGGGGTGCTTTCTTT.

The V and J genes are TRBV4-2 and TRBJ2-6; D unresolved. The CDR3 consists of 16 residues. The germline CDR1 and CDR2 sequences are LGHNA and YNFKEQ. Trimming took 1 base from V and 3 from J, leaving 10 bases between them. In DNA form, the CDR3 reads TGTGCCAGCAGCCAAGTGGGCCCGAATGGGGCCAACGTCCTGACTTTC. This codes for CASSQVGPNGANVLTF.

A single count supports this clone. DNA for the CDR3: TGCAGCGTTCGAGTAGGAGAGACCTATGGCTACACCTTC. Encoded protein: CSVRVGETYGYTF. The V and J genes are TRBV29-1 and TRBJ1-2; unclear D gene. Germline-derived CDR1 and CDR2 are SQVTM and ANQGSEA. Trimming stripped 5 bases from V and 4 bases from J, with 14 bases between. CDR3 length equals 13 residues.

The genes are TRBV19 and TRBJ2-7; D not resolved. Germline CDR1 LNHDA, CDR2 SQIVND (reference sequence). This CDR3 region has 14 residues. Trimming shortened V by 4 bases and J by 4 bases, and 14 bases separated the two germline ends. The CDR3 spells CASSTPGSSYEQYF. The DNA for the CDR3 is TGTGCCAGTAGTACACCTGGATCGAGTTACGAGCAGTACTTC. The whole variable domain, filled in from reference TRBV19 and TRBJ2-7, reads DGGITQSPKYLFRKEGQNVTLSCEQNLNHDAMYWYRQDPGQGLRLIYYSQIVNDFQKGDIAEGYSVSREKKESFPLTVTSAQKNPTAFYLCASSTPGSSYEQYFGPGTRLTVT.

The J gene is TRBJ1-1, the V gene TRBV6-5; D remains unclear. Germline V lookup: CDR1 MNHEY, CDR2 SVGAGI. The germline V and J ends were trimmed by 4 bases and 2 bases, with 11 bases remaining between them. This CDR3 region has 14 residues. This chain's CDR3 is CASSLSGGNTEAFF. In nucleotides, the CDR3 is TGTGCCAGCAGTTTATCAGGTGGAAACACTGAAGCTTTCTTT.

The chain couples TRBV4-1 to TRBJ2-5, with a tentative D call TRBD1 (5 bases). The CDR3 consists of 15 residues. The germline gives CDR1 MGHRA, CDR2 YSYEKL. Trimming left V 1 base short and J 4 bases short, with 13 bases between. The DNA for the CDR3 is TGCGCCAGCAGCCAAGCAGGGTATGATGGAGAGACCCAGTACTTC. Its translation: CASSQAGYDGETQYF.

The CDR3 DNA is TGTGCCACCAGCAGAGAGCGAGGGAGCACAGATACGCAGTATTTT. Protein: CATSRERGSTDTQYF. The V gene is TRBV15, the J gene TRBJ2-3; D might be TRBD2 (5 bases). Germline V gene sequence: CDR1 LNHNV, CDR2 YYDKDF (reference sequence). Between the trimmed V and J ends, which lost 0 bases and 0 bases, there was a span of 7 bases. The CDR3 is 15 residues long.

This clone was recorded once. This chain uses TRBV11-3 with TRBJ2-7; D not resolved. This CDR3 is 12 amino acids long. Germline values: CDR1 SGHNT, CDR2 YENEEA. V gave up 8 bases and J gave up 2 bases, with 10 bases separating them. The CDR3 DNA reads as TGTGCCAGCGAAGAAGTCCCCTACGAGCAGTACTTC. It is translated as CASEEVPYEQYF.

The V and J genes are TRBV4-1 and TRBJ2-7, with 9 bases matching TRBD2. Unmatched junction bases numbered 7, after V lost 5 bases and J lost 2 bases. The CDR3 runs 15 residues. Germline V CDR1 and CDR2: MGHRA, YSYEKL. Here the CDR3 DNA reads TGCGCCAGCAGCGTCTGGGCGGGAGGGGCCTACGAGCAGTACTTC. Translated, it gives CASSVWAGGAYEQYF.

The chain has TRBV5-1 and TRBJ1-5; D perhaps matches TRBD1 (5 bases). Trimming took 0 bases from V and 7 from J, leaving 11 bases between them. Per germline, CDR1 SGHRS and CDR2 YFSETQ. CDR3 length: 14 residues. The CDR3 protein is CASSLEGAGQPQHF. DNA for the CDR3: TGCGCCAGCAGCTTGGAAGGGGCTGGGCAGCCCCAGCATTTT.

The chain carries TRBV4-1 and TRBJ1-2; D not resolved. CDR1 MGHRA and CDR2 YSYEKL come from the germline V gene. The CDR3 extends over 16 amino acids. The germline V and J ends were trimmed by 0 bases and 0 bases, with 11 bases remaining between them. The CDR3 is CASSQEPRMSNYGYTF. The CDR3 DNA is TGCGCCAGCAGCCAAGAACCCAGGATGTCTAACTATGGCTACACCTTC.

The V gene is TRBV5-6, the J gene TRBJ1-1, with D perhaps matching TRBD1 (6 bases). From germline, CDR1 is SGHDT and CDR2 YYEEEE. V was pared by 1 base and J by 5 bases, with 9 bases between. The CDR3 runs 13 residues. In nucleotides, the CDR3 is TGTGCCAGCAGCTTGACAGGGTTTACTGAAGCTTTCTTT. Its translation is CASSLTGFTEAFF. Full variable domain (remainder filled in from reference TRBV5-6 and TRBJ1-1): DAGVTQSPTHLIKTRGQQVTLRCSPKSGHDTVSWYQQALGQGPQFIFQYYEEEERQRGNFPDRFSGHQFPNYSSELNVNALLLGDSALYLCASSLTGFTEAFFGQGTRLTVV.

CDR3 sequence reads: CASSPTGPENQPQHF. The DNA of the CDR3 is TGTGCCAGCTCACCGACAGGGCCGGAGAATCAGCCCCAGCATTTT. V and J are TRBV18 and TRBJ1-5; TRBD1 matches at 7 bases. V shed 3 bases and J 4 bases; nucleotides not matched to a gene: 6. CDR3 length: 15 amino acids. Germline lookup yields CDR1 KGHSH and CDR2 LQKENI. The full variable domain, its missing parts supplied by reference TRBV18 and TRBJ1-5, is NAGVMQNPRHLVRRRGQEARLRCSPMKGHSHVYWYRQLPEEGLKFMVYLQKENIIDESGMPKERFSAEFPKEGPSILRIQQVVRGDSAAYFCASSPTGPENQPQHFGDGTRLSIL.

V and J are TRBV6-5 and TRBJ2-5, with D perhaps matching TRBD1 (5 bases). The CDR3 length is 12 residues. Germline V lookup: CDR1 MNHEY, CDR2 SVGAGI. Between the trimmed V and J ends, which lost 6 bases and 2 bases, there was a span of 7 bases. CDR3 DNA: TGTGCCAGCAGAGGGGCACAAGAGACCCAGTACTTC. Encoded protein: CASRGAQETQYF.

The rearrangement joins TRBV4-1 to TRBJ2-1; 7 nucleotides agree with TRBD2. Trimming cost V 0 bases and J 1 base; bases outside gene matches: 3. The CDR3 contains 16 residues. Germline CDR1 reads MGHRA; CDR2 reads YSYEKL. CDR3 coding DNA: TGCGCCAGCAGCCAAGATCTAGCGGAGTCCTACAATGAGCAGTTCTTC. Translated, it gives CASSQDLAESYNEQFF.

The V and J genes are TRBV15 and TRBJ1-4; TRBD1 aligns across 8 bases. Germline CDR1 reads LNHNV; CDR2 reads YYDKDF (reference sequence). The CDR3 loop spans 14 amino acids. Germline trimming cut 4 bases from V and 8 bases from J; bases unmatched to any gene: 6. In nucleotides, the CDR3 is TGTGCCACCAGCACGGACAGGGACGGGGAAAAACTGTTTTTT. It yields the protein CATSTDRDGEKLFF.

The gene calls are TRBV6-1 and TRBJ1-2; D may be TRBD1 (5 bases). The CDR3 runs to 13 residues. The ends were cut back, 7 bases at V and 3 bases at J, with 12 bases in the middle. Germline V gene lookup returns CDR1 MNHNS and CDR2 SASEGT. The CDR3 DNA reads TGTGCCAGCAAGGCCGGGGCTTACTATGGCTACACCTTC. Translated: CASKAGAYYGYTF.

CDR3 sequence (DNA): TGTGCCAGCAGTCTAAAAGAAGCCACCGGGACCATAGCCAAAAACATTCAGTACTTC. It specifies CASSLKEATGTIAKNIQYF. The rearrangement links TRBV7-9 to TRBJ2-4; D possibly matches TRBD1 or TRBD2 (5 bases each). The germline CDR1 and CDR2 sequences are SEHNR and FQNEAQ (reference sequence). V gave up 6 bases and J gave up 0 bases, with 24 bases separating them. The CDR3 consists of 19 residues.

The chain uses TRBV4-1 and TRBJ2-7, with 11 bases matching TRBD1. Germline V gene lookup returns CDR1 MGHRA and CDR2 YSYEKL. V shed 2 bases, J shed 2 bases, and the junction held 2 bases outside the gene matches. This CDR3 comprises 15 residues. For the CDR3, the DNA is TGCGCCAGCAGCCAACAGGGACAGGGGGCCTACGAGCAGTACTTC. It encodes CASSQQGQGAYEQYF.

The gene calls are TRBV4-1 and TRBJ1-1; TRBD1 might be the D (5 bases). Per the germline V gene, CDR1 is MGHRA and CDR2 is YSYEKL. The CDR3 loop spans 12 amino acids. The V gene lost 4 bases and the J gene lost 7 bases, with 10 bases spanning the gap. CDR3 DNA: TGCGCCAGCAGCCCAACAAGGGGTGAAGCTTTCTTT. It encodes CASSPTRGEAFF.

This chain joins TRBV25-1 and TRBJ2-7, with 11 bases that match TRBD1. Losses at the gene ends were 5 bases for V and 3 bases for J; bases not matched to a gene: 3. The CDR3 has 14 residues. Germline V gene data show CDR1 as MGHDK and CDR2 as SYGVNS. CDR3 protein: CASSPGTGGYEQYF. The CDR3 bases are TGTGCCAGCAGTCCTGGGACAGGGGGCTACGAGCAGTACTTC.

The chain joins TRBV7-9 to TRBJ2-1; tentatively, D is TRBD1 (6 bases). The V end was cut by 3 bases, the J end by 7 bases, with 13 bases between. Germline CDR1 reads SEHNR; CDR2 reads FQNEAQ (reference sequence). The CDR3 is 14 amino acids. The CDR3 sequence is CASSFDPQGNEQFF. As DNA, the CDR3 is TGTGCCAGCAGCTTTGACCCACAGGGAAATGAGCAGTTCTTC. The variable domain in full, completed from reference TRBV7-9 and TRBJ2-1, reads DTGVSQNPRHKITKRGQNVTFRCDPISEHNRLYWYRQTLGQGPEFLTYFQNEAQLEKSRLLSDRFSAERPKGSFSTLEIQRTEQGDSAMYLCASSFDPQGNEQFFGPGTRLTVL.

V and J are TRBV6-6 and TRBJ2-5, with 7 bases identical to TRBD2. The CDR3 runs to 15 residues. Germline V gene data show CDR1 as MNHNY and CDR2 as SVGAGI (reference sequence). Germline trimming cut 2 bases from V and 4 bases from J; bases unmatched to any gene: 7. The CDR3 nucleotides read TGTGCCAGCAGTTACCCTTCTGGCGGGGGAGAGACCCAGTACTTC. Its protein product is CASSYPSGGGETQYF.

The V gene is TRBV6-1, the J gene TRBJ2-1; D is unclear. CDR3 length: 14 residues. Germline CDR1 is MNHNS and CDR2 is SASEGT. V lost 6 bases to trimming and J lost 6 bases, with 15 bases between them. In DNA form, the CDR3 reads TGTGCCAGCAGCCCACGGGCTTCCCTCAATGAGCAGTTCTTC. Protein sequence: CASSPRASLNEQFF.

This clone was found many times. V gene TRBV10-3 combines with J gene TRBJ2-7, with 7 bases identical to TRBD1. V lost 6 bases and J lost 3; bases outside the gene matches: 11. The CDR3 contains 15 residues. Germline loops: CDR1 ENHRY, CDR2 SYGVKD. CDR3 nucleotides: TGTGCCATCAGAGACCCACAGGGGACCTACTACGAGCAGTACTTC. It codes for CAIRDPQGTYYEQYF.

The chain has TRBV10-1 and TRBJ2-3; 13 bases are shared with TRBD2. V was clipped by 3 bases and J by 3 bases; unmatched bases: 9. This CDR3 comprises 18 residues. From germline, CDR1 is WNHNN and CDR2 SYGVQD (reference sequence). The CDR3 loop reads CASSDPGLAGPSTDTQYF. The CDR3 coding sequence is TGCGCCAGCAGTGATCCGGGACTAGCGGGACCTTCGACAGATACGCAGTATTTT.

The chain is built from TRBV30 and TRBJ2-2; D gene ambiguous. Germline V gene lookup returns CDR1 GTSNPN and CDR2 SVGIG (reference sequence). This CDR3 is 14 amino acids long. V lost 0 bases, J lost 6 bases, and 11 bases lay in between. The CDR3 spells CAWSVPRPSGELFF. For the CDR3, the DNA is TGTGCCTGGAGTGTACCCCGCCCGTCCGGGGAGCTGTTTTTT.

The V call is TRBV27, the J call TRBJ2-7; D is undetermined. CDR3 length equals 13 residues. Germline V gene lookup returns CDR1 MNHEY and CDR2 SMNVEV (reference sequence). V lost 1 base to trimming and J lost 5 bases, with 9 bases between them. In nucleotides, the CDR3 is TGTGCCAGCAGTTTATTATTTTCCCACGAGCAGTACTTC. This gives the protein CASSLLFSHEQYF.

The V call is TRBV2, the J call TRBJ2-5; D unresolved. Germline V gene sequence: CDR1 SNHLY, CDR2 FYNNEI. The CDR3 runs 13 residues. V was shortened by 5 bases and J by 4 bases, with 11 bases between the two germline ends. CDR3 region: CASSRAARETQYF. CDR3 sequence (DNA): TGTGCCAGCAGTCGGGCAGCTAGAGAGACCCAGTACTTC.

The V gene is TRBV9, the J gene TRBJ1-2; no clear D gene. The V and J ends lost 5 bases and 2 bases respectively, with 16 bases between them. CDR1 SGDLS and CDR2 YYNGEE come from the germline V gene. The CDR3 sequence is 15 residues long. CDR3 bases: TGTGCCAGCAGGGGAGGGAAACCCATGAACTATGGCTACACCTTC. Its protein product is CASRGGKPMNYGYTF.

This chain connects TRBV27 to TRBJ2-7; D not certain. This CDR3 has 13 amino acids. The germline V gene has CDR1 MNHEY and CDR2 SMNVEV (reference sequence). Trimming left V 1 base short and J 3 bases short, with 7 bases between. Written as DNA, the CDR3 is TGTGCCAGCAGTTTATACCCAAGCTACGAGCAGTACTTC. Translated, it gives CASSLYPSYEQYF.